This entry lists 17 T cell receptor beta chains sequenced from one sample in a study of blood T cell repertoires in COVID-19. Assay used: immunoSEQ multiplex PCR; TCRdb lists only in-frame clones, some missing. The sample contains about 310,000 clones, 80% to 90% of which appear only once. The sample consisted of PBMCs or T cells enriched from blood (not recorded which). The source is a woman younger than 35 who had recovered from COVID-19.

The chain combines TRBV28 with TRBJ1-3, with TRBD1 matching over 9 bases. Germline V CDR1 and CDR2: MDHEN, SYDVKM. This CDR3 is built from 13 residues. V shed 6 bases and J 8 bases; nucleotides not matched to a gene: 5. CDR3 nucleotide sequence: TGTGCCAGCAGGCGGACAGGGGTAGACACCATATATTTT. This translates into CASRRTGVDTIYF.

About this clone itself: One end of the junction is discordant with germline, which a read error may explain. The chain carries TRBV7-7 and TRBJ2-5; D may be TRBD1 or TRBD2 (6 bases each). CDR1 and CDR2 (germline): SSHAT, FNYEAQ (reference sequence). The CDR3 has 16 residues. The CDR3 DNA is TGTGCCAGCAGTTTAGGGGGAAGTGGGAGGAGAGAGACCCAGTACTTC. Protein sequence: CASSLGGSGRRETQYF.

A single count supports this clone. The V and J genes are TRBV4-1 and TRBJ2-7; 9 nucleotides line up with TRBD2. This CDR3 has 14 residues. Trimming cost V 2 bases and J 3 bases; bases outside gene matches: 2. CDR1 is MGHRA, CDR2 YSYEKL, per germline. This CDR3 is CASSQLAGFYEQYF. CDR3 bases: TGCGCCAGCAGCCAACTAGCGGGGTTCTACGAGCAGTACTTC.

This clone was detected once. This chain uses TRBV7-9 with TRBJ2-7, with no clear D. Trimming removed 1 base at V and 1 base at J, with 14 bases between. CDR1 and CDR2 from the germline V gene are SEHNR and FQNEAQ (reference sequence). The CDR3 has 16 amino acids. The CDR3 loop reads CASSLGFGLSSYEQYF. The CDR3 coding sequence is TGTGCCAGCAGCTTAGGGTTTGGGCTTTCGTCCTACGAGCAGTACTTC.

CDR3 sequence (DNA): TGTGCCAGTAGTATCTGGGGGGATGTGTGGAACACTGAAGCTTTCTTT. Its translation: CASSIWGDVWNTEAFF. The chain recombines TRBV19 with TRBJ1-1, with D tentatively TRBD1 (5 bases). The V end lost 3 bases, the J end lost 1 base, and 15 bases lay between the germline ends. The CDR3 covers 16 residues. CDR1 and CDR2 (germline): LNHDA, SQIVND (reference sequence).

The sample holds a few counts of this clone. The genes are TRBV9 and TRBJ2-3; TRBD1 aligns across 10 bases. CDR3 size: 15 residues. Germline V gene sequence: CDR1 SGDLS, CDR2 YYNGEE. The V segment lost 2 bases and the J segment 2 bases; nucleotides outside the gene matches: 2. The CDR3 region has the DNA TGTGCCAGCAGCGTGGGACAGGGGTACACAGATACGCAGTATTTT. This translates into CASSVGQGYTDTQYF.

The J gene is TRBJ2-3, the V gene TRBV11-3, with 7 nucleotides matching TRBD1. The V segment lost 0 bases and the J segment 2 bases; nucleotides outside the gene matches: 8. Germline V lookup: CDR1 SGHNT, CDR2 YENEEA. This CDR3 contains 17 residues. The CDR3 bases are TGTGCCAGCAGCTTAGATCAGGGGGATTTTCACACAGATACGCAGTATTTT. It is translated as CASSLDQGDFHTDTQYF.

The V call is TRBV7-8, the J call TRBJ2-1, with TRBD2 identical over 8 bases. V was pared by 1 base and J by 15 bases, with 14 bases of the junction left unmatched. The CDR3 totals 15 residues. CDR1 and CDR2 (germline): SGHVS, FQNEAQ. In DNA form, the CDR3 reads TGTGCCAGCAGCTTAGATCCACTAGCGGAGCGGATAAGGTTCTTC. As protein: CASSLDPLAERIRFF.

V usage is TRBV5-6 and J usage is TRBJ2-2; TRBD2 aligns across 7 bases. CDR1 is SGHDT, CDR2 YYEEEE, per germline. This CDR3 has 16 amino acids. V lost 3 bases to trimming and J lost 5 bases; unmatched junction nucleotides: 10. For the CDR3, the DNA is TGTGCCAGCAGCTCATACCGGACTAGTAGGACCGGGGAGCTGTTTTTT. It encodes CASSSYRTSRTGELFF.

J is TRBJ1-3 and V is TRBV28; D is uncertain. V was clipped by 5 bases and J by 3 bases, with 5 bases between them. Germline V gene lookup returns CDR1 MDHEN and CDR2 SYDVKM. The CDR3 contains 12 residues. CDR3 amino acids: CASSISGNTIYF. The CDR3 DNA follows: TGTGCCAGCAGTATTAGTGGAAACACCATATATTTT.

The CDR3 nucleotides are TGTGCCAGCAGCGGGACAGGGTGGGAAAAACTGTTTTTT. The encoded protein is CASSGTGWEKLFF. The rearrangement uses TRBV28 and TRBJ1-4, with TRBD1 identical over 9 bases. The CDR3 consists of 13 residues. Germline assignment: CDR1 MDHEN and CDR2 SYDVKM. With 6 bases clipped from V and 8 bases from J, the junction kept 4 bases outside the gene matches.

This clone was recorded once. The gene calls are TRBV5-4 and TRBJ1-2; no firm D call. V was pared by 4 bases and J by 2 bases, with 12 bases between. CDR3 length: 14 residues. The germline V gene has CDR1 SGHNT and CDR2 YYREEE (reference sequence). CDR3 sequence reads: CASSPRTGNYGYTF. CDR3 nucleotides: TGTGCCAGCAGCCCAAGGACGGGAAACTATGGCTACACCTTC. The whole variable domain, remainder taken from reference TRBV5-4 and TRBJ1-2, is ETGVTQSPTHLIKTRGQQVTLRCSSQSGHNTVSWYQQALGQGPQFIFQYYREEENGRGNFPPRFSGLQFPNYSSELNVNALELDDSALYLCASSPRTGNYGYTFGSGTRLTVV.

V gene TRBV5-1 combines with J gene TRBJ2-3; D is perhaps TRBD1 (5 bases). V lost 4 bases and J lost 6, with 18 bases in between. The length of the CDR3 is 15 residues. Germline V gene lookup returns CDR1 SGHRS and CDR2 YFSETQ. Here the CDR3 DNA reads TGCGCCAGCAGCCCGGTGTGGGGCGCGGAGGATACGCAGTATTTT. Encoded protein: CASSPVWGAEDTQYF. The full variable domain, completed using reference TRBV5-1 and TRBJ2-3, is KAGVTQTPRYLIKTRGQQVTLSCSPISGHRSVSWYQQTPGQGLQFLFEYFSETQRNKGNFPGRFSGRQFSNSRSEMNVSTLELGDSALYLCASSPVWGAEDTQYFGPGTRLTVL.

The V gene is TRBV7-9, the J gene TRBJ1-2, with TRBD1 matching 7 bases. Germline-derived CDR1 and CDR2 are SEHNR and FQNEAQ (reference sequence). The trim removed 5 bases at V and 7 bases at J, leaving 13 bases unmatched. This CDR3 comprises 15 residues. The CDR3 loop reads CASSTDRQGVSGYTF. The CDR3 DNA is TGTGCCAGCAGCACGGACCGACAGGGTGTGAGTGGCTACACCTTC.

This sequence joins TRBV28 and TRBJ1-4; TRBD1 agrees at 7 bases. Looked up from germline, CDR1 is MDHEN and CDR2 is SYDVKM. The V segment lost 6 bases and the J segment 3 bases; nucleotides outside the gene matches: 7. CDR3 length: 15 residues. As DNA, the CDR3 is TGTGCCAGCAGACTTGACAGGGTTCCTAATGAAAAACTGTTTTTT. The encoded protein is CASRLDRVPNEKLFF.

The chain employs TRBV12-3 or TRBV12-4 and TRBJ2-1; unclear D gene. The length of the CDR3 is 9 residues. The ends were cut back, 10 bases at V and 7 bases at J, with 5 bases in the middle. The CDR3 DNA reads TGTGCCACAGAAAATGAGCAGTTCTTC. Amino acid sequence: CATENEQFF.

The chain combines TRBV9 with TRBJ1-2, with TRBD1 matching over 9 bases. Germline-derived CDR1 and CDR2 are SGDLS and YYNGEE. The junction had 14 bases not matched to a gene; V was cut back by 5 bases and J by 6 bases. The CDR3 is 16 residues long. The CDR3 nucleotides read TGTGCCAGCAGTCTAAGTCGGGGACAGGGCCGGGATGGCTACACCTTC. Amino acid sequence: CASSLSRGQGRDGYTF.